These 14 T cell receptor beta chains share one sample of origin, sequenced in a study of memory CD8 T cells in hepatitis C reinfection. Assay used: immunoSEQ multiplex PCR; TCRdb lists only in-frame clones, some missing. This table holds about 50,000 clones, roughly 87% found once. The time point denotes: late/post reinfection, 12 to 24 weeks after detection. TCR sequencing was done directly ex vivo on sorted cells, without expansion in vitro. The sequenced material came from naive CD8+ T cells sorted from blood. All receptors come from a man between 18 and 35 years old with hepatitis C virus infection.

This chain connects TRBV5-4 to TRBJ2-5; 8 bases map to TRBD1. Germline-derived CDR1 and CDR2 are SGHNT and YYREEE (reference sequence). This CDR3 is 15 amino acids long. The ends lost 1 base at V and 4 bases at J; junction bases unmatched: 6. Here the CDR3 DNA reads TGTGCCAGCAGCTTGATTGACAGGGGAAGAGAGACCCAGTACTTC. As protein: CASSLIDRGRETQYF.

This chain links TRBV7-9 with TRBJ1-6; perhaps TRBD1 as D (5 bases). V was pared by 5 bases and J by 0 bases, with 20 bases between. From germline, CDR1 is SEHNR and CDR2 FQNEAQ (reference sequence). This CDR3 region has 19 residues. CDR3 DNA: TGTGCCAGCAGCCACCAGCGGGACTGGGGGACCTCCTATAATTCACCCCTCCACTTT. Its translation is CASSHQRDWGTSYNSPLHF.

V usage is TRBV5-5 and J usage is TRBJ1-1; 7 bases fit TRBD1. Per germline, CDR1 SGHKS and CDR2 YYEKEE (reference sequence). After removal of 2 bases from V and 4 bases from J, the junction contained 8 bases not matched to a gene. The CDR3 has 15 residues. Here the CDR3 reads CASSFLTGLGTEAFF. CDR3 nucleotides: TGTGCCAGCAGCTTTTTGACAGGGCTTGGCACTGAAGCTTTCTTT.

This sequence joins TRBV4-1 and TRBJ2-7; D is possibly TRBD1 (6 bases). The germline CDR1 and CDR2 sequences are MGHRA and YSYEKL. V lost 2 bases and J 6 bases, leaving 14 bases between the germline ends. There are 14 residues in the CDR3. The CDR3 spells CASSQRDTSTEQYF. CDR3 DNA: TGCGCCAGCAGCCAAAGGGACACGAGCACCGAGCAGTACTTC.

V gene TRBV25-1 combines with J gene TRBJ2-3, with TRBD1 matching over 8 bases. There are 15 residues in the CDR3. J was trimmed by 6 bases and V by 2 bases; bases with no gene match: 7. Per germline, CDR1 MGHDK and CDR2 SYGVNS. The CDR3 spells CASSEPNRQGDTQYF. In DNA, the CDR3 is TGTGCCAGCAGTGAACCTAACAGACAGGGGGATACGCAGTATTTT.

The chain recombines TRBV5-1 with TRBJ2-1, with D tentatively TRBD1 (5 bases). Germline-derived CDR1 and CDR2 are SGHRS and YFSETQ. This CDR3 comprises 14 residues. Trimming removed 0 bases at V and 8 bases at J, with 12 bases between. The chain's CDR3 is CASSLVAGWYEQFF. CDR3 in DNA: TGCGCCAGCAGCTTGGTAGCAGGGTGGTATGAGCAGTTCTTC.

As concerns this clone: In the same sample, other DNA sequences code for this CDR3. The chain links TRBV11-2 to TRBJ1-3, with 7 bases aligning to TRBD1. J lost 4 bases, V lost 3 bases, and 3 bases had no gene match. Germline loops: CDR1 SGHAT, CDR2 FQNNGV. The CDR3 sequence is 14 residues long. In DNA, the CDR3 is TGTGCCAGCAGCTTGTCAGGGGGGGGAAACACCATATATTTT. This sequence encodes CASSLSGGGNTIYF.

V is TRBV7-8 and J is TRBJ2-5; 7 nucleotides match TRBD1. This CDR3 contains 17 residues. V dropped 4 bases and J dropped 3; count of bases not matched to a gene: 14. Germline V gives CDR1 SGHVS, CDR2 FQNEAQ. The CDR3 protein is CASSSKNRDSPKETQYF. In DNA, the CDR3 is TGTGCCAGCAGCTCGAAAAACCGGGACAGTCCTAAAGAGACCCAGTACTTC.

This CDR3 is CASSLNGGYEQYF. CDR3 nucleotide sequence: TGTGCCAGCAGTTTAAACGGGGGCTACGAGCAGTACTTC. The chain is built from TRBV27 and TRBJ2-7; TRBD2 might be the D (6 bases). V lost 2 bases to trimming and J lost 3 bases, with 8 bases between them. This CDR3 is 13 amino acids long. Germline V gives CDR1 MNHEY, CDR2 SMNVEV (reference sequence).

CDR3: CASSLGSGPYEQYF. The CDR3 bases are TGTGCCAGCAGCTTGGGTAGCGGACCCTACGAGCAGTACTTC. The chain couples TRBV5-6 to TRBJ2-7; a possible D gene is TRBD2 (6 bases). Deletions cut 0 bases from V and 2 bases from J, with 9 bases between. The CDR3 has 14 amino acids. Germline V gene lookup returns CDR1 SGHDT and CDR2 YYEEEE.

The genes are TRBV5-4 and TRBJ1-6; 7 nucleotides line up with TRBD1. V trimming: 6 bases; J trimming: 7 bases; junction bases outside the gene matches: 7. The length of the CDR3 is 14 residues. The germline CDR1 and CDR2 sequences are SGHNT and YYREEE (reference sequence). The CDR3 coding sequence is TGTGCCAGCACCCAAGACAGGGACAATTCACCCCTCCACTTT. This gives the protein CASTQDRDNSPLHF.

The chain carries TRBV14 and TRBJ2-2, with TRBD1 matching over 7 bases. There are 15 residues in the CDR3. CDR1 is SGHDN, CDR2 FVKESK, per germline. Trimming removed 2 bases from V and 4 bases from J; junction bases left unmatched: 4. Here the CDR3 reads CASSQNRGGTGELFF. Here the CDR3 DNA reads TGTGCCAGCAGCCAAAACAGGGGCGGCACCGGGGAGCTGTTTTTT.

V and J are TRBV2 and TRBJ2-2; the D gene is possibly TRBD2 (6 bases). CDR1 is SNHLY, CDR2 FYNNEI, per germline. CDR3 length: 18 residues. V was clipped by 8 bases and J by 1 base, with 23 bases between them. CDR3 protein: CASRGVPSDPKNTGELFF. CDR3 DNA: TGTGCCAGCCGCGGGGTACCTTCGGATCCTAAGAACACCGGGGAGCTGTTTTTT.

CDR3 loop: CASSTADSSGNQPQHF. The CDR3 DNA reads TGTGCCAGCAGTACCGCGGACAGCTCGGGCAATCAGCCCCAGCATTTT. The chain carries TRBV6-6 and TRBJ1-5, with D tentatively TRBD1 (6 bases). The CDR3 spans 16 residues. Trimming took off 5 bases at V and 2 bases at J, with 16 bases between the two ends. CDR1 is MNHNY and CDR2 is SVGAGI in the germline V gene (reference sequence).